Sequencing of this T cell receptor beta chain was carried out in a study of identifying expanded T cells in peripheral blood. Study-wide results and limits: Roughly 1.1 clones differed between technical replicates, versus roughly 16 and 20 over time. Roughly two-week clone count variance significantly increased as total template count grew.

Concerning this clone itself: Antigen specificity is unknown.

V gave up 0 bases and J gave up 5 bases, with 8 bases separating them. Germline V gives CDR1 SGHRS, CDR2 YFSETQ. The CDR3 covers 14 residues. The assay was immunoSEQ multiplex PCR, and TCRdb's table has in-frame clones only and misses some. The table shows approximately 100,000 clones, with 88% occurring only once. The sample consisted of blood. The rearrangement joins TRBV5-1 to TRBJ2-2, with D tentatively TRBD2 (5 bases). The sequence was collected from a person aged 18 to 75 in good health. The CDR3 DNA sequence: TGCGCCAGCAGCTTGGGGACTGTTACCGGGGAGCTGTTTTTT. This sequence encodes CASSLGTVTGELFF.